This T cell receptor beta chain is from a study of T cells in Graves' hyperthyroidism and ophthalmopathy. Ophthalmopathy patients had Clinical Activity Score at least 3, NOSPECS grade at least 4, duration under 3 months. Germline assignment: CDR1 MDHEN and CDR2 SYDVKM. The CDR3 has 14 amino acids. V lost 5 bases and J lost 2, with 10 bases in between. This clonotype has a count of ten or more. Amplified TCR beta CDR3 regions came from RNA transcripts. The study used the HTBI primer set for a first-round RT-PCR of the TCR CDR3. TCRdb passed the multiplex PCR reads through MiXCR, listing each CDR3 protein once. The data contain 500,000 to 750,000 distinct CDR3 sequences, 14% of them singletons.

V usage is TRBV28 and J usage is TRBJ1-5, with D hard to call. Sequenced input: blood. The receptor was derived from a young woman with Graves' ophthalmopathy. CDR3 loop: CASSTDVGNQPQHF. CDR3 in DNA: TGTGCCAGCAGTACGGACGTTGGCAATCAGCCCCAGCATTTT.